This TCR beta chain was profiled in a study of blood T cell repertoires in COVID-19. Whole-study context: T cells, B-cell-depleted T cells, or PBMCs supplied cDNA or gDNA.

This table comes from immunoSEQ multiplex PCR, and its TCRdb copy is limited to in-frame clones, with some not included. Among about 250,000 clones, approximately 86% were seen once, and the ten largest hold 4.9%. Sequencing input: peripheral blood. The receptor was derived from a woman of 80 years or more with active or convalescent COVID-19.

DNA of the CDR3: TGTGCCAGCAGCCCGCAGGGGGCGCCCCGTTACAATGAGCAGTTCTTC. It specifies CASSPQGAPRYNEQFF. The chain joins TRBV3-1 (or the pseudogene TRBV3-2) to TRBJ2-1, with 8 bases aligning to TRBD1. The CDR3 runs to 16 residues. Germline trimming cut 4 bases from V and 4 bases from J; bases unmatched to any gene: 9. Germline CDR1 and CDR2: LGHDT and YNNKEL (reference sequence).